This entry features one T cell receptor beta chain sequence. The antigen is undetermined. Sampled while nominally healthy, donors likely had unrecorded immune exposures. V was cut by 7 bases and J by 0 bases, with 15 bases left in between. Germline lookup yields CDR1 LNHDA and CDR2 SQIVND (reference sequence). CDR3 length: 15 amino acids. The sample originates from a study of cytomegalovirus exposure and HLA in healthy donors. At the level of the study: The early release's HLA-typed donors yielded some 85 million unique TCRs. Study-wide findings and caveats: Most of the TCR beta V segments (in an earlier analysis) were productive either about 90% or about 30% of the time.

The PCR contained 60 Vbeta and 13 Jbeta primers. Under the authors' procedure: An analysis performed later counted around 86 million unique TCR beta chains (roughly 9.9 million of them shared). Sequencing was performed with immunoSEQ multiplex PCR; in TCRdb, only in-frame clones are kept and a portion is missing. V, J and clone size were drawn from that table, and D and trimming were deduced from the DNA. The profile covers more than 45,000 clones, with approximately 63% appearing a single time and roughly a fifth taken by the ten largest. The origin of this receptor is a woman in her fifties or sixties in good health and CMV-seropositive. This chain joins TRBV19 and TRBJ1-1, with D hard to call. The specimen sequenced was PBMCs. CDR3 loop: CASNSVLTVNTEAFF. CDR3 in DNA: TGTGCCAGTAACAGTGTCCTAACTGTGAACACTGAAGCTTTCTTT. Full variable domain (remainder filled in from reference TRBV19 and TRBJ1-1): DGGITQSPKYLFRKEGQNVTLSCEQNLNHDAMYWYRQDPGQGLRLIYYSQIVNDFQKGDIAEGYSVSREKKESFPLTVTSAQKNPTAFYLCASNSVLTVNTEAFFGQGTRLTVV.